This T cell receptor (beta chain) was retrieved from a study of shared clonotypes between healthy human individuals. Turning to this clone: Its cognate antigen is unknown.

In the CD4+ fraction, cells were divided into CD45RA+ naive and CD45RA-negative memory subsets. The V end was cut by 1 base, the J end by 1 base, with 14 bases between. CDR3 length: 16 amino acids. The germline gives CDR1 LNHNV, CDR2 YYDKDF (reference sequence). Across several immunoSEQ plates, the genomic DNA of each subset was split evenly. Each sorted subset replicate got 200 ng genomic DNA, tens of thousands of genomes. The table came from immunoSEQ multiplex PCR; TCRdb's copy has only in-frame clones and leaves some out. The table shows over a million clones, with approximately 70% occurring only once. Whole-study findings and limits: A limitation of the genetic and exposure-history diversity represented arose from few donors.

V and J are TRBV15 and TRBJ2-7, with D possibly being TRBD1 (6 bases). Sequences were obtained from memory CD4+ T cells sorted from blood. Subset specified: CD45RA-negative fraction. The sequence came from a man aged 18 to 29 in good health. The CDR3 bases are TGTGCCACCAGCAGAGTTTTCGACAGGCCTTCCTACGAGCAGTACTTC. Protein: CATSRVFDRPSYEQYF.